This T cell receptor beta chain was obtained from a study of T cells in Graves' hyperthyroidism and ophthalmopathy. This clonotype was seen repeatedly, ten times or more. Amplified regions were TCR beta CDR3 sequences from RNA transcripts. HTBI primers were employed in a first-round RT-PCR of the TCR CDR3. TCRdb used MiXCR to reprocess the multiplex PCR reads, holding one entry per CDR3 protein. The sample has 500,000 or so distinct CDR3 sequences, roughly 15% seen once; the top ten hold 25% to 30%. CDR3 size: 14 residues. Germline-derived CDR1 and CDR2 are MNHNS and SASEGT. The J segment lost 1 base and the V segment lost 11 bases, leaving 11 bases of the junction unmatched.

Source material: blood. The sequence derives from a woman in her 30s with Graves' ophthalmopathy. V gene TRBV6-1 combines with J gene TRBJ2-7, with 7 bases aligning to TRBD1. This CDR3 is CAGDPGQSSYEQYF. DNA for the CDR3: TGTGCCGGCGATCCGGGACAGTCATCCTACGAGCAGTACTTC.